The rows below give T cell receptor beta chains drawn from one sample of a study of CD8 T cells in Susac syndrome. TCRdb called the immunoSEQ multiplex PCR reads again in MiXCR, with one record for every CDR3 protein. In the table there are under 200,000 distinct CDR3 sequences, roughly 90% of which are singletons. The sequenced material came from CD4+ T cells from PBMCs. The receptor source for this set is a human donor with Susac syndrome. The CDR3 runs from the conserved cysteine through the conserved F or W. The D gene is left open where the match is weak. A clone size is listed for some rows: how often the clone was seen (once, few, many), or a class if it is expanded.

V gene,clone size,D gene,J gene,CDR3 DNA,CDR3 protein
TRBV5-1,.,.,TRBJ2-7,TGCGCCAGCAGCTTGCCGGGGGCAAACTACGAGCAGTACTTC,CASSLPGANYEQYF
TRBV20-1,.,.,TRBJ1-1,TGCAGTGCTAGGAGTCAGGACGGCACTGAAGCTTTCTTT,CSARSQDGTEAFF
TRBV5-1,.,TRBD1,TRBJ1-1,TGCGCCAGCAGCTTCACAGGGGAGGACACTGAAGCTTTCTTT,CASSFTGEDTEAFF
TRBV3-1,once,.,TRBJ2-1,TGTGCCAGCAGCACAGGCTCCTACAATGAGCAGTTCTTC,CASSTGSYNEQFF
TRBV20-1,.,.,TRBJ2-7,TGCAGTGCTTACGGGGGCAGCTACGAGCAGTACTTC,CSAYGGSYEQYF
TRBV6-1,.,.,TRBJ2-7,TGTGCCAGCAACCCGCAGGGTTTGTGGGAGCAGTACTTC,CASNPQGLWEQYF
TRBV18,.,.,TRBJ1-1,TGTGCCAGCTCCCCGGGACGGGGATTTGGAACTGAAGCTTTCTTT,CASSPGRGFGTEAFF
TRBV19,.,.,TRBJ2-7,TGTGCCAGTAGGGCTACCTACTCCTACGAGCAGTACTTC,CASRATYSYEQYF
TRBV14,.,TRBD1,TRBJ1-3,TGTGCCAGCAGCCAAGGACAGGGGGCGAGAGGAAACACCATATATTTT,CASSQGQGARGNTIYF
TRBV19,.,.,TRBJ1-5,TGTGCCAGTAGTATGGATACAGGACAGTTTCAGCCCCAGCATTTT,CASSMDTGQFQPQHF
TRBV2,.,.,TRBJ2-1,TGTGCCAGCGGCCTTGGGAACAATGAGCAGTTCTTC,CASGLGNNEQFF
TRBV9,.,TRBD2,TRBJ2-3,TGTGCCAGCAGTGTAGTGGGCGGGAGTCATAGCACAGATACGCAGTATTTT,CASSVVGGSHSTDTQYF
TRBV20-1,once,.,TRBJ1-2,TGCAGTGCTAGACCCCCCGGCGGAGCAGCTAACTATGGCTACACCTTC,CSARPPGGAANYGYTF
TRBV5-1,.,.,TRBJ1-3,TGCGCCAGCAGCTTGGCAGGAGACTCTGGAAACACCATATATTTT,CASSLAGDSGNTIYF
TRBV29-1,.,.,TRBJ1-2,TGCAGCGTTGAAGATCAGCTTCTCAGGGGTAACTATGGCTACACCTTC,CSVEDQLLRGNYGYTF
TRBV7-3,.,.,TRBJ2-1,TGTGCCAGCAGCTCAGGGACCCGGGGCGATGAGCAGTTCTTC,CASSSGTRGDEQFF
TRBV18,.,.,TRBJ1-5,TGTGCCAGCTCACCAGGGGATCTTAGCAATCAGCCCCAGCATTTT,CASSPGDLSNQPQHF
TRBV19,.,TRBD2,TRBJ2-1,TGTGCCAGTAGTATGGCTAGCGGGGGGACGTTATCCTACAATGAGCAGTTCTTC,CASSMASGGTLSYNEQFF
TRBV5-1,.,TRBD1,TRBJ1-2,TGCGCCAGCAGCTTGGTTTCGACAGGGTTCGGCTACACCTTC,CASSLVSTGFGYTF
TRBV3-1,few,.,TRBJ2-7,TGTGCCAGCAGCCAAGTGGGCGAGCAGTACTTC,CASSQVGEQYF
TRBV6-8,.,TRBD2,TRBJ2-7,TGTGCCAGCAGCCGGACTAGCGGGACCAGCTCCTACGAGCAGTACTTC,CASSRTSGTSSYEQYF
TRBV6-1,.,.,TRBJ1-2,TGTGCCAGCACCGGGACGGTTACTAACTATGGCTACACCTTC,CASTGTVTNYGYTF
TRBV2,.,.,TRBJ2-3,TGTGCCAGCAGTGAAACGGGGGTAGTAGATACGCAGTATTTT,CASSETGVVDTQYF
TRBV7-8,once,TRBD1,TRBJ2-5,TGTGCCAGCAGCCCCGACAGGGAGAAAGAGACCCAGTACTTC,CASSPDREKETQYF
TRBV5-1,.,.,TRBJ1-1,TGCGCCAGCAGCTCTACAGGATTGAACACTGAAGCTTTCTTT,CASSSTGLNTEAFF
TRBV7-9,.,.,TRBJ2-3,TGTGCCAGCAGCCGTCCCGTTGGGTTTACAGATACGCAGTATTTT,CASSRPVGFTDTQYF
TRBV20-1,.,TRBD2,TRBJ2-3,TGCAGTGCTAGACGAGCGGGAGGGCTTCCAGATACGCAGTATTTT,CSARRAGGLPDTQYF
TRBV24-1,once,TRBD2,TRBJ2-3,TGTGCCACCAGTGAAGGCGGGAGGTCAGATACGCAGTATTTT,CATSEGGRSDTQYF
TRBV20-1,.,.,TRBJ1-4,TGCAGTGCTAGATTATTGGGACCGGGACGAGTTAATGAAAAACTGTTTTTT,CSARLLGPGRVNEKLFF
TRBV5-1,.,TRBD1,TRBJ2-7,TGCGCCAGCAGCCTACGAACCCCATGGGGACAGACTAAAGCCTACGAGCAGTACTTC,CASSLRTPWGQTKAYEQYF
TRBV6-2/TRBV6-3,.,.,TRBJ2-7,TGTGCCAGCACCCTGGCAAGGAGCTCCTACGAGCAGTACTTC,CASTLARSSYEQYF
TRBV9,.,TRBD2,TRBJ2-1,TGTGCCAGCAGCAACCCACTTGTATCCACTAGCGGGACCTACAATGAGCAGTTCTTC,CASSNPLVSTSGTYNEQFF
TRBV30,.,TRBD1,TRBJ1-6,TGTGCCTGGACCCCCGGGACAGACGTTAATTCACCCCTCCACTTT,CAWTPGTDVNSPLHF
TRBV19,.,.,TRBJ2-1,TGTGCCAGTAGTTCCAGCGCCCAACTCCACAATGAGCAGTTCTTC,CASSSSAQLHNEQFF
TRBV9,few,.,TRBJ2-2,TGTGCCAGCAGCGTAGCTCCTGGAAACACCGGGGAGCTGTTTTTT,CASSVAPGNTGELFF
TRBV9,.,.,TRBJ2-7,TGTGCCAGCAGCGTCGGATTAACTGGGGAGGCCTCTATTCACGAGCAGTACTTC,CASSVGLTGEASIHEQYF
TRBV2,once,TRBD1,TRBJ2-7,TGTGCCAGCAGTGTACAGGGGGGTTTGTACGAGCAGTACTTC,CASSVQGGLYEQYF
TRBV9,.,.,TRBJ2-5,TGTGCCAGCAGCGTAGACAGGGAGAGTGGGAGGGAGACCCAGTACTTC,CASSVDRESGRETQYF
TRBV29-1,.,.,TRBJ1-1,TGCAGCGTCCCTAAGGACAGTGAAGCTTTCTTT,CSVPKDSEAFF
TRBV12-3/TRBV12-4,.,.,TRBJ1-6,TGTGCCAGCAGTCCCGGTCCAGCCACGTGGAGCTCCTATAATTCACCCCTCCACTTT,CASSPGPATWSSYNSPLHF
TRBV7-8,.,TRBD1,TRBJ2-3,TGTGCCAGCAGCTTAGCCGAGGGGGCGAGCACAGATACGCAGTATTTT,CASSLAEGASTDTQYF
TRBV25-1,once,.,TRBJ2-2,TGTGCCAGCAGTGGGGGCCTCAACACCGGGGAGCTGTTTTTT,CASSGGLNTGELFF
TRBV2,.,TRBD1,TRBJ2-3,TGTGCCAGCAGTCCGGGACAGGAGACAGATACGCAGTATTTT,CASSPGQETDTQYF
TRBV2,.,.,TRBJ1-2,TGTGCCAGCAGTGATAGCAACTTAGGTGGCTACACCTTC,CASSDSNLGGYTF
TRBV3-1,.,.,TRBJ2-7,TGTGCCAGCAGCCACGGCGCCCTGGGCGCCTACGAGCAGTACTTC,CASSHGALGAYEQYF
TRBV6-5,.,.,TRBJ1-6,TGTGCCAGCAGTTACTCGAGGGGCCAGCCCCTCCACTTT,CASSYSRGQPLHF
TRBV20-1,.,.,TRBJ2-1,TGCAGTGCTATCAGTTTCGGCGGGCACTCCTACAATGAGCAGTTCTTC,CSAISFGGHSYNEQFF
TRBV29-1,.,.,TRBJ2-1,TGCAGCGTTGAACGACGCGGGGGCCTCCTTGAGCAGTTCTTC,CSVERRGGLLEQFF
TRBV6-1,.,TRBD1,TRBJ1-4,TGTGCCAGCAGTGATGGACAGGGGGCTGAAAAACTGTTTTTT,CASSDGQGAEKLFF
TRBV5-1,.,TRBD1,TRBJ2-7,TGCGCCAGCAGCTTGGCCACAGGGGGAGCCTACGAGCAGTACTTC,CASSLATGGAYEQYF
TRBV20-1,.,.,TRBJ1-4,TGCAGTGCTCCCCCCGACGGCAGGGTATCATCTTTTTTAGGAAAACTGTTTTTT,CSAPPDGRVSSFLGKLFF
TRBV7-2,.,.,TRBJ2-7,TGTGCCAGCAGCCCGGCGGCGGGGGAGCAGTACTTC,CASSPAAGEQYF
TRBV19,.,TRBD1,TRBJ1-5,TGTGCCAGTAGTATCTCGGGACAGGGATCCAATCAGCCCCAGCATTTT,CASSISGQGSNQPQHF
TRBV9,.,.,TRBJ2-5,TGTGCCAGCAGCGTAAATCCAGGAGGAGCCCAGTACTTC,CASSVNPGGAQYF
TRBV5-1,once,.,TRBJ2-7,TGCGCCAGCAGAAAAGGGGGGTGGAAGGACTCCTACGAGCAGTACTTC,CASRKGGWKDSYEQYF
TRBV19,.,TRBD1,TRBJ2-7,TGTGCCAGTAGTAATTCCGGGACAGTACCCTACGAGCAGTACTTC,CASSNSGTVPYEQYF
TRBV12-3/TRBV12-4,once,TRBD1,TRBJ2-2,TGTGCCAGCAGCCCGTGGTTTACAGGGGGCCGAAACACCGGGGAGCTGTTTTTT,CASSPWFTGGRNTGELFF
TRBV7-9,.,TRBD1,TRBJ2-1,TGTGCCAGCAGCTTAGGGCGGACAGGGACCAACAATGAGCAGTTCTTC,CASSLGRTGTNNEQFF
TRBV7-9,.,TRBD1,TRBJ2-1,TGTGCCAGCAGCCGTAAGGGACAGAGCCTCAATGAGCAGTTCTTC,CASSRKGQSLNEQFF
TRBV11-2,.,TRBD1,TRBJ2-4,TGTGCCAGCAGCGCGACAGGGTTTGTGAAAAACATTCAGTACTTC,CASSATGFVKNIQYF